This T cell receptor (beta chain) appears in the sequencing data of a study of cytomegalovirus exposure and HLA in healthy donors (dated by TCRdb to the late 2010s). Background on the whole study: An earlier analysis of about 560 of the donors reported about 300 Gb of sequence data and around 110 million unique TCR beta sequences obtained from around 180 million T cells. An early release that covered some 630 HLA-typed donors contained about 300 gigabases of sequencing data and some 87 million unique TCR sequences. Among the approximately 430 genotyped donors, under 90% belonged to the genetic ancestry cluster associated with self-reported Caucasian donors. The study aimed to test whether cataloging public T cell receptors could reveal signatures of past pathogen exposure. The T cell repertoires of 666 subjects were profiled by immunosequencing and related to cytomegalovirus serostatus. Besides the first cohort of approximately 710 subjects, a separate validation cohort made up of around 120 different subjects was used. To predict cytomegalovirus infection status, the study combined high-throughput TCR immunosequencing, statistical association of individual TCRs with disease status, and machine learning. A later analysis re-examined previously published TCR beta repertoires from several hundred donors and added high-resolution HLA genotyping to investigate patterns of TCR occurrence. Rather than drawing on any new phenotypic data, the later analysis identified candidate immune exposures from TCR beta sequences and the way those sequences occurred across donors. An earlier analysis of a few hundred of the donors applied high-throughput TCR beta sequencing to assess whether each TCR beta V gene segment acted as functional or pseudogenic. Donor age, sex, ethnicity and CMV serostatus were compiled together with the repertoire data. A later genetic analysis used genome-wide SNP genotypes for about 55% of the 666 donors, treating that subset as a discovery cohort. All discovery cohort repertoires had been generated using a single sequencing platform. Both class I and class II loci were covered by HLA typing, at four-digit resolution. Typing coverage varied by locus: roughly 620-640 donors for A, B, C, DRB1 and DQB1; more than 500 for DQA1; over 600 for DPA1; fewer than 480 for DPB1. Because of strong linkage in the cohort, 4 to 6 DR-DQ haplotypes were treated as single units for association and clustering. On average, 235,054 unique TCR beta nucleotide sequences were sequenced per donor among several hundred genotyped donors of the cohort, with about 19% of those sequences being non-productive.

Library prep was done by the immunoSEQ multiplex PCR assay. A mixture of 60 forward primers for TCR Vbeta segments and 13 reverse primers for TCR Jbeta segments was used in the multiplex PCR. A multiplex PCR assay on genomic DNA amplified the CDR3 region of rearranged TCR beta genes. Amplified TCR beta libraries were sequenced as 87-base-pair reads on the Illumina HiSeq System. For the original study's pipeline: A later analysis counted some 74 million unique TCR beta chains across the 550 to 750 repertoires, and approximately 11 million of these chains were shared by at least two donors. Raw reads were error-corrected and collapsed into unique sequences with a nearest-neighbor algorithm that merged closely related sequences to remove PCR and sequencing errors. To assign V, D and J gene segments, CDR3 sequences were aligned to IMGT reference sequences. For a sequence to be retained, a match of at least six nucleotides to both a V gene segment and a J gene segment was required. Rearrangements were called productive when the CDR3 lacked stop codons and stayed in frame with V and J; all others were non-productive. CDR3 was defined by IMGT convention, running from the second conserved V-encoded cysteine to the conserved J-encoded phenylalanine. The earlier analysis of fewer than 700 of the donors excluded sequences that lacked an unambiguous match to a single V gene segment. In an earlier analysis of a few hundred of the donors, a V segment was called functional when productive rearrangements were above 56.7%, and segregating when the standard deviation between donors exceeded 5%. A statistical classification framework was developed to diagnose cytomegalovirus status using the catalog of TCR beta chain sequences. In a later analysis, V and J genes were assigned by comparing TCR nucleotide sequences against IMGT/GENE-DB human TR gene sequences. A later analysis assigned CDR3 sequences and most-parsimonious VDJ recombination scenarios with the TCRdist pipeline. In a later analysis, every TCR beta chain was defined by the combination of its CDR3 amino acid sequence and its V-gene family, and reads without a unique V-gene family were dropped. In a later analysis, fewer than 650 highly shared, low-generation-probability nucleotide sequences were removed to address suspected cross-contamination and a sequencing artifact. A later analysis calculated a clonal expansion index for each public chain from normalized within-repertoire ranks of inferred template counts. A later analysis computed generation probabilities with a VDJ recombination model fitted to out-of-frame rearrangements, and checked the results against IGoR. A later analysis scored TCR-TCR, TCR-HLA and TCR-CMV co-occurrence with hypergeometric tests, applying a repertoire-size bias correction to TCR pairs. In a later analysis, false discovery rates were estimated by permuting HLA or CMV assignments 20 times. In a later analysis, co-occurring TCRs were grouped using DBSCAN, and TCRdist sequence similarity was added for clustering within HLA-allele-positive subsets. Co-occurrence clustering excluded repertoires with fewer than 30,000 or more than 120,000 public chains, plus five with anomalous nucleotide sharing. The table was pulled from immuneACCESS by TCRdb, which kept in-frame rearrangements only. Such tables lose some clones; where checked, under half of the loss comes from unresolved V genes, and the rest has no known cause. That table supplies the V and J calls and clone size; D and trimming were determined from the DNA. The sample table holds tens of thousands of clones, of which 80% were seen once. The ten largest clones represent over 3% of the sample.

The cohort was made up of 500 to 850 healthy bone marrow donors. At the time of sampling, all cohort members were nominally healthy, though unrecorded immune exposures were likely present. The donor tested CMV seronegative and was one of the 352 seronegative cohort members. A peripheral blood sample was provided by each donor, and peripheral blood mononuclear cells were used for TCR beta sequencing. Genomic DNA extraction from the blood cell samples was performed with the Qiagen DNeasy Blood Extraction Kit. Comment on this clone: What antigen it recognizes has not been identified. Qualities for individual bases were not recorded, and no much larger clone is one base off.

The germline V gene supplies CDR1 SQVTM and CDR2 ANQGSEA. Inclusive of the bounding cysteine and phenylalanine, the CDR3 is 15 residues long. Only the CDR3 part of the read is kept: 45 bases, read in frame from the first base. Relative to germline, V is 7 bases shorter and J is 4 bases shorter, with 19 bases between their ends. What the research found in general, with its limitations: Some IMGT-functional V segments, including TRBV6-2 and TRBV6-3, could not be told apart with the 87-base-pair reads, so those segments were excluded. Only TCR beta chains were sequenced in this cohort, and the absence of alpha or paired-chain data limited detectable features. Correlated functional status among segregating V segments might be attributable to linkage disequilibrium, but an unknown experimental factor could not be ruled out. In a later analysis, TCR association rates were found to vary across HLA loci, with the most associated TCRs seen for DRB1 alleles and the fewest for HLA-C alleles. In an earlier analysis of more than 500 of the donors, most TCR beta V segments appeared in productive rearrangements about 90% or about 30% of the time, broadly matching IMGT annotations. Compared with the roughly 700-donor mean, donors in an Asian-associated ancestry cluster had fewer N-insertions in productive TCRs, according to a later genetic analysis. In a later analysis, most CMV-associated TCR beta chains were found to appear HLA-restricted, with HLA associations seemingly driven largely by CMV exposure. A further reported finding was that TCR beta sequences accurately predicted the HLA-A and HLA-B alleles for most subjects in the first cohort. A later analysis reported that several top co-occurrence clusters appeared linked to parvovirus B19, influenza, CMV and Epstein-Barr virus. When HLA alleles, especially DR and DQ, strongly co-occurred, attributing TCR associations to individual alleles was difficult. Sequencing depth was assumed to be roughly uniform across donors in the presence/absence analyses, though that assumption may not hold. In a later analysis, HLA-associated TCR beta chains showed more clonal expansion and lower generation probabilities than non-associated chains that were equally common. Across donors, most TCR sequences were observed very rarely, whereas some public TCRs were present in many individuals. In a later genetic analysis, a missense DCLRE1C variant was associated with V-gene and J-gene trimming of TCR beta chains, and the association was replicated in an independent cohort. For the cohort, immune exposure information was limited to CMV serostatus. The authors suggested that the approach could potentially be extended to other disease states and immunological phenotypes. A group of highly shared sequence variants was considered likely to be a technical artifact of the sequencing pipeline. At a false discovery rate of 0.05, a later analysis linked around 17,000 TCR beta sequences to specific HLA alleles. The study gave a list of about 150 TCR beta chains associated with cytomegalovirus. The classifier was reported to diagnose cytomegalovirus status with high specificity and sensitivity in both the original cohort and the validation cohort. Because some donors lacked HLA typing at each locus, the association tests relied only on the typed subset. In vitro tests confirmed that three of the cytomegalovirus-associated TCR beta chains recognize cytomegalovirus antigens. The earlier analysis of 587 of the donors excluded about 16 rarely observed V segments, including chromosome 9 orphons, because counts were too low.

The source of this sequence is a woman aged 40 to 50 in good health and CMV-seronegative. The sample comprised PBMCs. Recombination linked TRBV29-1 to TRBJ2-2; TRBD2 could be the D gene, as 7 bases match. The nucleotide sequence is TGCAGCGCGCCTTTGGGGGGGGCGGGCACCGGGGAGCTGTTTTTT. It is translated as CSAPLGGAGTGELFF.